The T cell receptor beta chain under discussion was sequenced for a study of shared clonotypes between healthy human individuals. The study's findings and limits: As a rule, naive subsets had a larger estimated richness than memory subsets.

Per sorted-subset replicate PCR, input was 200 to 250 ng DNA, representing tens of thousands of T cell genomes. The table came from immunoSEQ multiplex PCR; TCRdb's copy has only in-frame clones and leaves some out. This sample has millions of clones; approximately 94% occur once, and the top ten carry about 1.1%. In the naive CD8 group, cells lacked CD45RO and were positively selected for CCR7, so terminally differentiated effector memory CD45RA+ cells were left out. Every donor, a Caucasian adult, lived in Nashville, Tennessee. Trimming shortened V by 2 bases and J by 7 bases, and 15 bases separated the two germline ends. Per germline, CDR1 MNHEY and CDR2 SMNVEV (reference sequence). This CDR3 contains 14 residues. This clone was seen only once. Antigen: not known.

The chain links TRBV27 to TRBJ2-7; possibly TRBD2 for D (7 bases). The sequence was obtained from a man between 18 and 29 years old in good health. Material: naive CD8+ T cells sorted from blood. The CDR3 nucleotides read TGTGCCAGCAGTTTAGTTGGGGGGGCGTCTGAGCAGTACTTC. This translates into CASSLVGGASEQYF.